The following is a TCR beta chain sequence with its context. This record comes from a study of shared clonotypes between healthy human individuals. TCRdb keeps only in-frame clones here, not all; method: immunoSEQ multiplex PCR. The table lists hundreds of thousands of clones, about 80% of them singletons, with around 11% in the top ten. All participating donors were Caucasian adults from Nashville, Tennessee. The CDR3 contains 13 residues. V lost 2 bases and J lost 7, with 11 bases in between. Germline CDR1 reads SNHLY; CDR2 reads FYNNEI. Sequences were obtained from PBMCs. The source is a woman aged 35 to 49 in good health. Some clones in this sample may be carry-over from other donors' samples. The V and J genes are TRBV2 and TRBJ2-5; no firm D call. DNA of the CDR3: TGTGCCAGCAGTGAACGTAGTTTAGGGACCCAGTACTTC. Amino acid sequence: CASSERSLGTQYF.